A single sample is the source of the 9 T cell receptor beta chains below, sequenced in a study of T cell responses to AZD1222 COVID-19 vaccine. Repertoires were generated with immunoSEQ multiplex PCR, while TCRdb's copy carries only in-frame clones and drops some. The sample records 150,000 to 190,000 clones, 90% being singletons. The specimen was peripheral blood, collected on day 0 of AZD1222 vaccination. These receptors originate from an adult in good health.

The chain has TRBV7-3 and TRBJ1-1, with a weak D call TRBD1 (5 bases). Trimming took off 5 bases at V and 0 bases at J, with 16 bases between the two ends. Germline loops: CDR1 SGHTA, CDR2 FQGTGA. CDR3 length: 16 amino acids. The CDR3 coding sequence is TGTGCCAGCAGCGACTATACCGGGGGAATGAACACTGAAGCTTTCTTT. It yields the protein CASSDYTGGMNTEAFF.

This clone is a singleton in its sample. The rearrangement links TRBV4-3 to TRBJ2-7, with 7 bases lining up with TRBD2. Germline lookup yields CDR1 LGHNA and CDR2 YSLEER. There are 14 residues in the CDR3. The J segment lost 5 bases and the V segment lost 0 bases, leaving 4 bases of the junction unmatched. This CDR3 is CASSQDIGRDEQYF. For the CDR3, the DNA is TGCGCCAGCAGCCAAGATATTGGGAGGGACGAGCAGTACTTC.

V gene TRBV28 combines with J gene TRBJ1-3; 7 bases are a match to TRBD1. The germline V gene has CDR1 MDHEN and CDR2 SYDVKM. V gave up 5 bases and J gave up 1 base; unmatched junction bases: 14. The CDR3 is 18 residues long. The CDR3 is CASSPRQGGLGSGNTIYF. In DNA form, the CDR3 reads TGTGCCAGCAGTCCACGACAGGGAGGACTCGGTTCTGGAAACACCATATATTTT.

This rearrangement joins TRBV13 to TRBJ2-1; TRBD1 matches 12 bases. The CDR3 consists of 17 residues. The V and J ends lost 0 bases and 6 bases, in that order; junction bases with no gene match: 6. The V gene's germline CDR1 is PRHDT and CDR2 FYEKMQ (reference sequence). The CDR3 sequence: CASSLGSGQGAVNEQFF. CDR3 nucleotide sequence: TGTGCCAGCAGCTTAGGCTCGGGACAGGGGGCGGTCAATGAGCAGTTCTTC.

The V and J genes are TRBV27 and TRBJ1-6, with D possibly being TRBD1 (5 bases). V was clipped by 1 base and J by 5 bases, with 18 bases between them. CDR3 size: 18 residues. Germline V CDR1 and CDR2: MNHEY, SMNVEV (reference sequence). The CDR3 DNA reads as TGTGCCAGCAGTTTATTCGGGGGAGAGTACTATAATAATTCACCCCTCCACTTT. Translation: CASSLFGGEYYNNSPLHF.

This chain connects TRBV3-1 (or the pseudogene TRBV3-2) to TRBJ2-2; unclear D gene. V dropped 0 bases and J dropped 4 bases, with 6 bases sitting between them. CDR1 LGHDT and CDR2 YNNKEL come from the germline V gene (reference sequence). This CDR3 is built from 14 residues. CDR3 sequence: CASSQEGFTGELFF. Here the CDR3 DNA reads TGTGCCAGCAGCCAAGAGGGATTCACCGGGGAGCTGTTTTTT.

The chain couples TRBV27 to TRBJ2-7; D is ambiguous. The germline V and J ends were trimmed by 2 bases and 3 bases, with 11 bases remaining between them. Germline V gene sequence: CDR1 MNHEY, CDR2 SMNVEV (reference sequence). The CDR3 totals 14 residues. The CDR3 DNA sequence: TGTGCCAGCAGTTTAAGTAATGGAGACTACGAGCAGTACTTC. Its protein is CASSLSNGDYEQYF.

V usage is TRBV5-4 and J usage is TRBJ2-6; 10 bases are a match to TRBD1. The ends lost 4 bases at V and 4 bases at J; junction bases unmatched: 5. Germline CDR1 is SGHNT and CDR2 is YYREEE (reference sequence). CDR3 length: 16 amino acids. CDR3 residues: CASSRGTGAGANVLTF. The CDR3 DNA reads as TGTGCCAGCAGCCGAGGGACAGGGGCAGGGGCCAACGTCCTGACTTTC. The entire variable domain, with the rest obtained from reference TRBV5-4 and TRBJ2-6, is as follows: ETGVTQSPTHLIKTRGQQVTLRCSSQSGHNTVSWYQQALGQGPQFIFQYYREEENGRGNFPPRFSGLQFPNYSSELNVNALELDDSALYLCASSRGTGAGANVLTFGAGSRLTVL.

This clone showed up just a few times. The CDR3 DNA follows: TGCGCCAGCAGCTTGGCCCTAGTTTCCTACGAGCAGTACTTC. The encoded protein is CASSLALVSYEQYF. The V and J genes are TRBV5-1 and TRBJ2-7; no definite D call. The CDR3 totals 14 residues. CDR1 is SGHRS, CDR2 YFSETQ, per germline. V gave up 0 bases and J gave up 1 base, with 8 bases separating them.